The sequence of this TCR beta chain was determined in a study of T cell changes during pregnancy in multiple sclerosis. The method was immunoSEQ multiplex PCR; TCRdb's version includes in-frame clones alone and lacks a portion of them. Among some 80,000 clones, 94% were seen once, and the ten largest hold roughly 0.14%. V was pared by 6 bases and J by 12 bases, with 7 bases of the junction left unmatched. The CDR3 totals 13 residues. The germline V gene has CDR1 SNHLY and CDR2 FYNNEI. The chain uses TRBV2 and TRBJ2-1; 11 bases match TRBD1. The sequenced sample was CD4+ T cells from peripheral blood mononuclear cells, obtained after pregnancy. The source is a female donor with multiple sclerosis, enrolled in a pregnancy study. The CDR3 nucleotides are TGTGCCAGCAGATGGGGACAGGGGGTTAGGCAGTTCTTC. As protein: CASRWGQGVRQFF.